This entry concerns a single T cell receptor (beta chain). The table lists this clone with a few counts. What antigen it recognizes has not been identified. The sample holds no much larger clone one base away, and base qualities are not on file. The cohort consisted of 666 healthy bone marrow donors. At the time of sampling, all cohort members were nominally healthy, though unrecorded immune exposures were likely present. The donor was CMV seronegative and was included in the group of about 400 seronegative cohort members. Each donor provided a peripheral blood sample, and peripheral blood mononuclear cells were used for TCR beta sequencing. The Qiagen DNeasy Blood Extraction Kit was used to extract genomic DNA from the blood cell samples. From a lookup of the germline V gene, CDR1 and CDR2 are SGHDT and YYEEEE. Its CDR3 holds 11 amino acids, cysteine through phenylalanine. The retained sequence is limited to the CDR3, 33 bases, with the frame set at the first base. V and J lose 1 base and 8 bases, and a span of 6 bases separates them.

The method was the immunoSEQ multiplex PCR assay. For the multiplex PCR, a mixture combining 60 forward primers for TCR Vbeta segments and 13 reverse primers for TCR Jbeta segments was used. The CDR3 region of rearranged TCR beta genes was amplified from genomic DNA by a multiplex PCR assay. Amplified TCR beta libraries were sequenced as 87-base-pair reads on the Illumina HiSeq System. The study's processing was this. In a later analysis, approximately 74 million unique TCR beta chains were counted across the approximately 640 repertoires, and roughly 9.9 million of these chains were shared by at least two donors. Raw reads were error-corrected and collapsed into unique sequences with a nearest-neighbor algorithm that merged closely related sequences to remove PCR and sequencing errors. V, D and J gene segments were assigned by aligning CDR3 sequences to IMGT reference sequences. Each retained sequence needed at least a six-nucleotide match to both a V gene segment and a J gene segment. A rearrangement was called productive if the CDR3 had no stop codons and remained in frame with V and J, and every other rearrangement was called non-productive. CDR3 was defined by IMGT convention, running from the second conserved V-encoded cysteine to the conserved J-encoded phenylalanine. The earlier analysis of some 600 of the donors excluded sequences that lacked an unambiguous match to a single V gene segment. In an earlier analysis of a few hundred of the donors, a V segment was called functional when productive rearrangements were above 56.7%, and segregating when the standard deviation between donors exceeded 5%. To diagnose cytomegalovirus status from the catalog of TCR beta chain sequences, a statistical classification framework was built. In a later analysis, V and J genes were assigned by comparing TCR nucleotide sequences against IMGT/GENE-DB human TR gene sequences. Using the TCRdist pipeline, a later analysis assigned CDR3 sequences along with most-parsimonious VDJ recombination scenarios. In a later analysis, every TCR beta chain was defined by the combination of its CDR3 amino acid sequence and its V-gene family, and reads without a unique V-gene family were dropped. As a way to deal with suspected cross-contamination and a sequencing artifact, a later analysis dropped 640 or so nucleotide sequences that were highly shared and had low generation probability. A later analysis calculated a clonal expansion index for each public chain from normalized within-repertoire ranks of inferred template counts. Generation probabilities in a later analysis came from a VDJ recombination model fitted to out-of-frame rearrangements, and those results were checked against IGoR. Hypergeometric tests were used in a later analysis to score TCR-TCR, TCR-HLA and TCR-CMV co-occurrence, with a repertoire-size bias correction applied to the TCR pairs. False discovery rates were estimated in a later analysis by permuting HLA or CMV assignments 20 times. A later analysis grouped co-occurring TCRs with DBSCAN, adding TCRdist sequence similarity when clustering within HLA-allele-positive subsets. Repertoires with fewer than 30,000 or more than 120,000 public chains, plus five repertoires with anomalous nucleotide sharing, were excluded from co-occurrence clustering. TCRdb re-hosts the immuneACCESS table, in-frame sequences only. Its copies lack some clones; in the studies checked, an unresolved V gene accounts for under half of them, and the cause for the rest is not known. V and J calls and clone size are those listed in that table; D and trimming were worked out from the DNA. Present in this sample are approximately 110,000 clones, approximately 70% of which were seen just once. The top ten hold around 0.9% of the sample.

This entry comes from a study of cytomegalovirus exposure and HLA in healthy donors (dated by TCRdb to the late 2010s). Background for the entire study: An earlier analysis of 587 of the donors reported about 260 Gb of sequence data and 95 million to 120 million unique TCR beta sequences obtained from some 200 million T cells. Around 330 gigabases of sequencing data and 70 million to 95 million unique TCR sequences made up an early release that covered 500 to 700 HLA-typed donors. Among the approximately 400 genotyped donors, about 83% belonged to the genetic ancestry cluster associated with self-reported Caucasian donors. The study was designed to test whether signatures of past pathogen exposure could be identified by cataloging public T cell receptors. The study used immunosequencing to profile the T cell repertoires of approximately 630 subjects and linked those repertoires to cytomegalovirus serostatus. Besides the first cohort of about 730 subjects, a separate validation cohort made up of roughly 130 different subjects was used. High-throughput TCR immunosequencing, statistical association of individual TCRs with disease status, and machine learning were combined to predict cytomegalovirus infection status. A later analysis re-examined previously published TCR beta repertoires from roughly 720 donors and added high-resolution HLA genotyping to investigate patterns of TCR occurrence. Rather than drawing on any new phenotypic data, the later analysis identified candidate immune exposures from TCR beta sequences and the way those sequences occurred across donors. An earlier analysis of approximately 580 of the donors used high-throughput TCR beta sequencing to judge whether each TCR beta V gene segment behaved as functional or pseudogenic. Donor age, sex, ethnicity and CMV serostatus were collected together with the repertoire data. In a later genetic analysis, genome-wide SNP genotypes for about three fifths of the roughly 670 donors were used, and that subset was treated as a discovery cohort. Every discovery cohort repertoire had been produced on one sequencing platform. HLA typing covered class I and class II loci at four-digit resolution. The number of donors typed differed by locus, with 629-630 for A, B, C, DRB1 and DQB1, roughly 520 for DQA1, approximately 570 for DPA1, and over 400 for DPB1. Because of strong linkage in the cohort, a few DR-DQ haplotypes were treated as single units for association and clustering. Among roughly 370 genotyped donors of the cohort, an average of approximately 240,000 unique TCR beta nucleotide sequences were sequenced per donor, 15% to 20% of them non-productive. Overall results and qualifications from the work: A further reported finding was that TCR beta sequences accurately predicted the HLA-A and HLA-B alleles for most subjects in the first cohort. Correlated functional status among segregating V segments might be attributable to linkage disequilibrium, but an unknown experimental factor could not be ruled out. In both the original and validation cohorts, the classifier was reported to diagnose cytomegalovirus status with high specificity and sensitivity. The study listed 164 TCR beta chains as associated with cytomegalovirus. The authors suggested that the approach could potentially be generalized to other disease states and immunological phenotypes. Because counts were too low, fewer than 20 rarely observed V segments, including chromosome 9 orphons, were excluded from the earlier analysis of a few hundred of the donors. According to a later analysis, TCR association rates differed among HLA loci, with DRB1 alleles showing the most associated TCRs and HLA-C alleles showing the fewest. The sequencing pipeline was judged likely to have produced a cluster of highly shared sequence variants as a technical artifact. Presence/absence analyses assumed roughly uniform sequencing depth across donors, an assumption that may not hold. In a later analysis, most CMV-associated TCR beta chains were found to appear HLA-restricted, with HLA associations seemingly driven largely by CMV exposure. In a later analysis, some 17,000 TCR beta sequences were associated with specific HLA alleles at a false discovery rate of 0.05. Strong co-occurrence of HLA alleles, especially DR and DQ, made assigning TCR associations to individual alleles difficult. In this cohort, only TCR beta chains were sequenced, and detectable features were limited by the absence of alpha or paired-chain data. An association between a missense DCLRE1C variant and V-gene and J-gene trimming of TCR beta chains was found in a later genetic analysis and replicated in an independent cohort. Compared with the 666-donor mean, donors in an Asian-associated ancestry cluster had fewer N-insertions in productive TCRs, according to a later genetic analysis. Because the 87-base-pair reads could not distinguish some IMGT-functional V segments, including TRBV6-2 and TRBV6-3, those segments were excluded. Most TCR sequences were seen in very few donors, while some public TCRs were found in many individuals. HLA typing was unavailable for some donors at each locus, so association tests used only the typed subset. In a later analysis, HLA-associated TCR beta chains were found to be more clonally expanded and to have lower generation probabilities than equally common non-associated chains. The only immune exposure information available for the cohort was CMV serostatus. In vitro tests confirmed that three of the cytomegalovirus-associated TCR beta chains recognize cytomegalovirus antigens. Broadly in line with IMGT annotations, most TCR beta V segments showed up in productive rearrangements about 87% or about 30% of the time in an earlier analysis of under 700 of the donors. In a later analysis, several top co-occurrence clusters were reported to appear linked to parvovirus B19, influenza, CMV and Epstein-Barr virus.

The V and J genes are TRBV5-6 and TRBJ1-1; no confident D gene assignment can be made. This TCR came from a woman aged 25-40 years in good health and CMV-seronegative. The material sequenced was PBMCs. CDR3 region: CASSLLQEAFF. The nucleotides are TGTGCCAGCAGCTTGTTACAAGAAGCTTTCTTT.